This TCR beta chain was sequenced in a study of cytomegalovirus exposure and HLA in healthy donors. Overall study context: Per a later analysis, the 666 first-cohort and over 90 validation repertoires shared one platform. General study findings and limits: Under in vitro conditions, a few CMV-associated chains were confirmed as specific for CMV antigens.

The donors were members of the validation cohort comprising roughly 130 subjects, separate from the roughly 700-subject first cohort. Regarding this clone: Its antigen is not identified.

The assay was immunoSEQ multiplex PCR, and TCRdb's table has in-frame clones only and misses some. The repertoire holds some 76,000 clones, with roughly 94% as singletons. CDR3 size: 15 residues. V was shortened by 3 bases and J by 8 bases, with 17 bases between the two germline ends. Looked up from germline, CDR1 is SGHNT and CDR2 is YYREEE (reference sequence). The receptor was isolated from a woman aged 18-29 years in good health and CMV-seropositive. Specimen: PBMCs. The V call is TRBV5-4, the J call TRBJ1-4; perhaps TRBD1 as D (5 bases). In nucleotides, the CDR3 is TGTGCCAGCAGCTCTGGTGGGACTGTGTCGGAAAAACTGTTTTTT. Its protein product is CASSSGGTVSEKLFF.